Here is one T cell receptor beta chain with its context. These data originate in a study of CD8 T cells in Susac syndrome. Background on the study: Intravenous immunoglobulin alone or corticosteroids were being given to patients with Susac syndrome at blood draw, unless they were therapy-naive.

Negative isolation yielded the CD8+ and CD4+ T cells, while FACS enriched the TEMRA cells. The CDR3 length is 15 residues. Trimming cost V 2 bases and J 5 bases; bases outside gene matches: 7. Germline lookup yields CDR1 SGDLS and CDR2 YYNGEE. Random hexamers were used to reverse transcribe roughly 0.45 to 1 ug of RNA. A multiplex approach, immunoSEQ multiplex PCR, amplified TCR beta CDR3 across 54 Vbeta and 13 Jbeta. TCRdb processed the immunoSEQ multiplex PCR reads anew with MiXCR; each CDR3 protein has one entry. The table includes over 120,000 distinct CDR3 sequences, just under 95% detected once.

What was sequenced was CD4+ T cells from PBMCs. The chain carries TRBV9 and TRBJ2-1; 7 bases fit TRBD2. This receptor was identified in a human donor with Susac syndrome. The CDR3 bases are TGTGCCAGCAGCGTTGCTCTAGCGGAACACAATGAGCAGTTCTTC. Protein product: CASSVALAEHNEQFF.